This T cell receptor (beta chain) emerged from a study of blood T cell repertoires in COVID-19. On the study more broadly: Sources were T cells, B-cell-depleted T cells, or PBMCs; the material itself was cDNA or gDNA.

The ends were cut back, 4 bases at V and 7 bases at J, with 13 bases in the middle. CDR3 length: 14 residues. Germline V gene sequence: CDR1 MGHDK, CDR2 SYGVNS. Only in-frame clones appear in the TCRdb table, and some are missing; sequencing was by immunoSEQ multiplex PCR. The sample has roughly 70,000 clones, approximately 90% seen once; the top ten hold approximately 1.4%. This receptor was identified in a human donor in a cohort sampled during active COVID-19. The specimen sequenced was peripheral blood. The chain couples TRBV25-1 to TRBJ1-4; D gene unclear. The CDR3 region has the DNA TGTGCCAGCAGTGTTGTGGAGGGAGGTGAAAAACTGTTTTTT. This codes for CASSVVEGGEKLFF.